This T cell receptor beta chain was captured by sequencing in a study of beta chain features in type 1 diabetes. With regard to this clone: No antigen is known for it.

V shed 5 bases and J 4 bases; nucleotides not matched to a gene: 7. The CDR3 has 15 amino acids. Germline V CDR1 and CDR2: MNHEY, SMNVEV (reference sequence). Study conclusions and caveats: An over-representation of cells with high TCR expression could result from cDNA sequencing. Significant though moderate, a shortening of TCRB CDR3s appeared in all four CD4+ subsets of Type 1 diabetes patients.

The study reverse transcribed the entire isolated RNA, so it sequenced expressed TCRB transcripts. Using immunoSEQ multiplex PCR, the repertoire was profiled, and TCRdb retains in-frame clones only, with some absent. The sample carries about 290,000 clones, under 8.5% recorded once. This sequence was found in a woman under 30 in good health. The chain couples TRBV27 to TRBJ1-1; 10 positions match TRBD1. Sequencing input: central memory CD4+ T cells from blood. This CDR3 is CASSGAGQGFTEAFF. The CDR3 bases are TGTGCCAGCAGTGGGGCGGGACAGGGGTTCACTGAAGCTTTCTTT.